This T cell receptor beta chain emerged from a study of T cells in Graves' hyperthyroidism and ophthalmopathy. About the research overall: Once the initial diagnosis was made, peripheral blood was obtained before any treatment.

Duration under 3 months, a NOSPECS grade of at least 4, and a Clinical Activity Score of at least 3 characterized the ophthalmopathy patients. A remark on this clonotype: The antigen is unknown.

TCR beta CDR3 region amplification was performed from RNA transcripts. The TCR CDR3 was amplified in a first-round RT-PCR using the HTBI primer set. TCRdb re-analysed the multiplex PCR reads in MiXCR, keeping a single row per CDR3 protein. The data show hundreds of thousands of distinct CDR3 sequences, about 14% seen once. The CDR3 runs 14 residues. Germline-derived CDR1 and CDR2 are SQVTM and ANQGSEA. V was pared by 0 bases and J by 4 bases, with 2 bases of the junction left unmatched. Study outcomes and limitations: Ophthalmopathy was identified by the model a median roughly six months ahead of onset.

The sequence came from a man aged 18 to 35 with Graves' ophthalmopathy. What was sequenced was blood. V and J are TRBV29-1 and TRBJ1-3; the match to TRBD1 covers 8 bases. This chain's CDR3 is CSVEDDRGGNTIYF. The CDR3 DNA sequence: TGCAGCGTTGAAGATGACAGGGGAGGAAACACCATATATTTT.